This entry lists 31 T cell receptor beta chains sequenced from one sample in a study of blood T cells in healthy people across ages. Through a sample-barcoded 5' primer and a J-beta primer mix, a second PCR was run for about 6 to 11 cycles. TCRdb passed the 5' RACE reads through MiXCR, listing each CDR3 protein once. The sample includes 780,000 or so distinct CDR3 sequences, 56% seen only once; the top ten take around 25%. Sequencing input: blood. The receptors here all came from a middle-aged man in good health.

This clonotype was observed a handful of times. This sequence joins TRBV10-3 and TRBJ2-3; 7 nucleotides agree with TRBD2. V shed 7 bases, J shed 2 bases, and the junction held 6 bases outside the gene matches. The CDR3 is 14 residues long. Germline lookup yields CDR1 ENHRY and CDR2 SYGVKD. CDR3 amino acids: CAIKVAGTTDTQYF. CDR3 nucleotides: TGTGCCATCAAGGTAGCGGGTACCACAGATACGCAGTATTTT.

The genes are TRBV7-9 and TRBJ1-2; the D gene is possibly TRBD1 (5 bases). Trimming took off 5 bases at V and 5 bases at J, with 15 bases between the two ends. Per the germline V gene, CDR1 is SEHNR and CDR2 is FQNEAQ (reference sequence). The CDR3 loop spans 14 amino acids. CDR3: CASSVEGGAYGYTF. In DNA, the CDR3 is TGTGCCAGCAGCGTAGAGGGTGGGGCTTATGGCTACACCTTC. The full variable domain, rest sourced from reference TRBV7-9 and TRBJ1-2, is DTGVSQNPRHKITKRGQNVTFRCDPISEHNRLYWYRQTLGQGPEFLTYFQNEAQLEKSRLLSDRFSAERPKGSFSTLEIQRTEQGDSAMYLCASSVEGGAYGYTFGSGTRLTVV.

The V call is TRBV4-3, the J call TRBJ2-1; D is ambiguous. CDR1 is LGHNA and CDR2 is YSLEER in the germline V gene. V was shortened by 4 bases and J by 5 bases, with 12 bases between the two germline ends. This CDR3 has 14 residues. The CDR3 sequence is CASSPRLANNEQFF. The CDR3 nucleotides are TGCGCCAGCAGCCCTCGGTTGGCTAACAATGAGCAGTTCTTC.

This chain uses TRBV11-2 with TRBJ2-7, with D possibly being TRBD1 (6 bases). V dropped 6 bases and J dropped 1 base, with 19 bases sitting between them. The CDR3 has 16 amino acids. CDR1 SGHAT and CDR2 FQNNGV come from the germline V gene. The CDR3 is CASSPLQRTASYEQYF. For the CDR3, the DNA is TGTGCCAGCAGTCCCCTGCAGCGGACAGCTTCCTACGAGCAGTACTTC.

The chain employs TRBV7-8 and TRBJ2-5; the D is unclear. The V gene lost 3 bases and the J gene lost 0 bases, with 8 bases spanning the gap. The CDR3 length is 14 residues. Germline V gene lookup returns CDR1 SGHVS and CDR2 FQNEAQ. CDR3 protein: CASSFQVYQETQYF. The DNA for the CDR3 is TGTGCCAGCAGCTTTCAGGTGTACCAAGAGACCCAGTACTTC.

V usage is TRBV28 and J usage is TRBJ2-5; D not certain. The germline CDR1 and CDR2 sequences are MDHEN and SYDVKM. V lost 8 bases, J lost 2 bases, and 18 bases lay in between. The CDR3 is 15 amino acids. Here the CDR3 DNA reads TGTGCCAGCGAAAACCCCCTTGGCAGGCAAGAGACCCAGTACTTC. This sequence encodes CASENPLGRQETQYF.

The gene calls are TRBV24-1 and TRBJ2-5; 9 positions agree with TRBD1. Germline CDR1 and CDR2: KGHDR and SFDVKD. After removal of 0 bases from V and 2 bases from J, the junction contained 3 bases not matched to a gene. The CDR3 contains 16 residues. The CDR3 sequence is CATSDLGTGRQETQYF. As DNA, the CDR3 is TGTGCCACCAGTGATTTGGGGACAGGGCGGCAAGAGACCCAGTACTTC.

This chain connects TRBV9 to TRBJ1-2, with unresolved D. Germline values: CDR1 SGDLS, CDR2 YYNGEE. The CDR3 contains 16 residues. V dropped 4 bases and J dropped 6 bases, with 22 bases sitting between them. The CDR3 coding sequence is TGTGCCAGCAGCCTCTCCGCCGGTTTTAACTTGAATGGCTACACCTTC. Its protein product is CASSLSAGFNLNGYTF.

CDR3 sequence (DNA): TGTGCCAGCAATTTTGGGACTAGCGCCCAAGAGACCCAGTACTTC. Amino acid sequence: CASNFGTSAQETQYF. This chain joins TRBV3-1 and TRBJ2-5; 10 nucleotides agree with TRBD2. The germline V gene encodes CDR1 LGHDT and CDR2 YNNKEL (reference sequence). This CDR3 is built from 15 residues. After removal of 7 bases from V and 1 base from J, the junction contained 6 bases not matched to a gene.

This chain links TRBV7-2 with TRBJ2-7; D is unclear. The germline V gene encodes CDR1 SGHTA and CDR2 FQGNSA. V was trimmed by 2 bases and J by 10 bases, leaving 12 bases between them. The CDR3 runs to 12 residues. The CDR3 DNA reads as TGTGCCAGCAGCTTATTCGGGTCAATTCAGTACTTC. Translated, it gives CASSLFGSIQYF. Looking up the rest from reference TRBV7-2 and TRBJ2-7 gives the full variable domain: GAGVSQSPSNKVTEKGKDVELRCDPISGHTALYWYRQSLGQGLEFLIYFQGNSAPDKSGLPSDRFSAERTGGSVSTLTIQRTQQEDSAVYLCASSLFGSIQYFGPGTRLTVT.

This clonotype was counted between two and nine times. The rearrangement joins TRBV20-1 to TRBJ2-1; D is undetermined. CDR1 DFQATT and CDR2 SNEGSKA come from the germline V gene (reference sequence). V lost 0 bases and J 0 bases, leaving 12 bases between the germline ends. There are 16 residues in the CDR3. The CDR3 sequence: CSARDLNRSSYNEQFF. For the CDR3, the DNA is TGCAGTGCTAGAGATCTTAATAGGAGCTCCTACAATGAGCAGTTCTTC.

V is TRBV14 and J is TRBJ2-5; possibly TRBD1 or TRBD2 for D (6 bases each). Looked up from germline, CDR1 is SGHDN and CDR2 is FVKESK. V lost 4 bases and J lost 4, with 19 bases in between. The CDR3 is 16 amino acids. DNA of the CDR3: TGTGCCAGCAGCCCACGTAGAGGGGGGCCTCGAGAGACCCAGTACTTC. Amino acid sequence: CASSPRRGGPRETQYF. The entire variable domain, with the rest obtained from reference TRBV14 and TRBJ2-5, is as follows: EAGVTQFPSHSVIEKGQTVTLRCDPISGHDNLYWYRRVMGKEIKFLLHFVKESKQDESGMPNNRFLAERTGGTYSTLKVQPAELEDSGVYFCASSPRRGGPRETQYFGPGTRLLVL.

The J gene is TRBJ2-5, the V gene TRBV28; the D gene could be TRBD1 or TRBD2 (6 bases each). CDR1 and CDR2 (germline): MDHEN, SYDVKM. With 7 bases removed from V and 2 bases from J, the gap between germline ends came to 11 bases. The CDR3 is 13 residues long. In nucleotides, the CDR3 is TGTGCCAGCAATACGGGGGCTCAAGAGACCCAGTACTTC. This codes for CASNTGAQETQYF.

The V and J genes are TRBV7-9 and TRBJ1-2; no firm D call. Trimming cost V 5 bases and J 2 bases, with 15 bases left between them. This CDR3 has 15 amino acids. Germline lookup yields CDR1 SEHNR and CDR2 FQNEAQ (reference sequence). DNA of the CDR3: TGTGCCAGCAGCCGGACGTCTGACTTAAACTATGGCTACACCTTC. It yields the protein CASSRTSDLNYGYTF.

The chain has TRBV28 and TRBJ2-7; 11 bases align to TRBD2. Looked up from germline, CDR1 is MDHEN and CDR2 is SYDVKM. Trimming removed 5 bases from V and 7 bases from J; junction bases left unmatched: 13. The CDR3 is 16 residues long. This CDR3 reads CASSAHSGGVYNEQYF. CDR3 DNA sequence: TGTGCCAGCAGTGCCCATAGCGGGGGGGTATACAATGAGCAGTACTTC.

This clonotype was seen more than once but under ten times. J is TRBJ2-1 and V is TRBV29-1; TRBD2 might be the D (5 bases). Germline CDR1 SQVTM, CDR2 ANQGSEA. V gave up 3 bases and J gave up 12 bases, with 18 bases separating them. The CDR3 loop spans 13 amino acids. This chain's CDR3 is CSVDEGAGMVQFF. The CDR3, as DNA: TGCAGCGTTGACGAGGGTGCAGGTATGGTGCAGTTCTTC.

CDR3 DNA sequence: TGCGCCAGCAGCCCGTTAATAGGGGCGGATGGCTACACCTTC. This encodes CASSPLIGADGYTF. V gene TRBV5-1 combines with J gene TRBJ1-2; tentatively, D is TRBD1 (5 bases). This CDR3 region has 14 residues. Germline-derived CDR1 and CDR2 are SGHRS and YFSETQ. The V end was cut by 4 bases, the J end by 6 bases, with 16 bases between.

This clonotype was seen more than once but under ten times. V and J are TRBV7-2 and TRBJ2-4; D gene uncertain. With 5 bases removed from V and 1 base from J, the gap between germline ends came to 15 bases. The CDR3 loop spans 16 amino acids. Germline values: CDR1 SGHTA, CDR2 FQGNSA. The CDR3 nucleotides read TGTGCCAGCAGCCCATCGATGTGGTCGGCCAAAAACATTCAGTACTTC. Translation gives CASSPSMWSAKNIQYF.

This clonotype was counted a few times. The chain carries TRBV28 and TRBJ2-7; D unresolved. V lost 8 bases and J 1 base, leaving 15 bases between the germline ends. The CDR3 loop spans 14 amino acids. CDR1 is MDHEN, CDR2 SYDVKM, per germline. The CDR3 coding sequence is TGTGCCAGCGGACCGTGGGAACCGTCCTACGAGCAGTACTTC. It is translated as CASGPWEPSYEQYF.

The chain couples TRBV16 to TRBJ1-5, with D uncertain. Deletions cut 2 bases from V and 5 bases from J, with 7 bases between. Germline lookup yields CDR1 KGHSY and CDR2 FQNENV. The CDR3 extends over 13 amino acids. DNA of the CDR3: TGTGCCAGCAGCCAAGTAGGGCATCAGCCCCAGCATTTT. Protein product: CASSQVGHQPQHF.

The chain carries TRBV5-1 and TRBJ2-5; either TRBD1 or TRBD2 may supply D (5 bases each). V gave up 7 bases and J gave up 2 bases, with 18 bases separating them. CDR1 is SGHRS and CDR2 is YFSETQ in the germline V gene. This CDR3 comprises 15 residues. The CDR3 is CASSNEGWDQETQYF. The CDR3 DNA reads as TGCGCCAGCTCTAACGAGGGGTGGGATCAAGAGACCCAGTACTTC.

The chain joins TRBV4-2 to TRBJ1-5, with 9 bases matching TRBD1. With 4 bases clipped from V and 0 bases from J, the junction kept 4 bases outside the gene matches. Per germline, CDR1 LGHNA and CDR2 YNFKEQ. This CDR3 is 16 amino acids long. Here the CDR3 reads CASSLEQGASNQPQHF. The CDR3 nucleotides read TGTGCCAGCAGCCTTGAACAGGGGGCTAGCAATCAGCCCCAGCATTTT.

The chain recombines TRBV15 with TRBJ2-5; D not certain. CDR3 length equals 10 residues. Germline CDR1 reads LNHNV; CDR2 reads YYDKDF (reference sequence). The ends were cut back, 0 bases at V and 13 bases at J, with 6 bases in the middle. This CDR3 reads CATSREPMYF. For the CDR3, the DNA is TGTGCCACCAGCAGAGAGCCTATGTACTTC.

The V gene is TRBV29-1, the J gene TRBJ1-4; 11 nucleotides agree with TRBD1. The V gene end was trimmed by 6 bases and the J gene end by 6 bases; junction bases not matched to a gene: 6. Germline V lookup: CDR1 SQVTM, CDR2 ANQGSEA. This CDR3 comprises 14 residues. The CDR3 loop is CSVGQGAVDEKLFF. The CDR3 DNA follows: TGCAGCGTAGGACAGGGGGCCGTTGATGAAAAACTGTTTTTT.

This clonotype was seen a few times. The rearrangement uses TRBV20-1 and TRBJ2-5; D remains unclear. The CDR3 spans 15 residues. With 2 bases removed from V and 4 bases from J, the gap between germline ends came to 17 bases. Germline V CDR1 and CDR2: DFQATT, SNEGSKA (reference sequence). The chain's CDR3 is CSARPSNLRRETQYF. The CDR3, as DNA: TGCAGTGCTAGACCGTCCAACTTACGAAGAGAGACCCAGTACTTC.

The chain uses TRBV7-2 and TRBJ2-1; possible D gene TRBD2, 5 bases. CDR3 length equals 15 residues. The germline gives CDR1 SGHTA, CDR2 FQGNSA. V dropped 5 bases and J dropped 6 bases, with 17 bases sitting between them. The CDR3 coding sequence is TGTGCCAGCAGCCGCGACTCGCATGGGAGCAATGAGCAGTTCTTC. It codes for CASSRDSHGSNEQFF.

The genes are TRBV28 and TRBJ2-4, with 7 bases lining up with TRBD1. This CDR3 region has 14 residues. The V gene's germline CDR1 is MDHEN and CDR2 SYDVKM. J gave up 13 bases and V 5 bases, and 14 bases lay outside the gene matches. Here the CDR3 reads CASSPQAYRGQQYF. CDR3 bases: TGTGCCAGCAGTCCTCAAGCCTACAGGGGACAGCAGTACTTC.

The chain carries TRBV5-1 and TRBJ2-3, with 11 bases lining up with TRBD2. The CDR3 covers 15 residues. Germline V gene sequence: CDR1 SGHRS, CDR2 YFSETQ. V lost 5 bases and J lost 5; bases outside the gene matches: 7. CDR3 protein: CASRRSGGAKDTQYF. CDR3 DNA: TGCGCCAGCAGACGTAGCGGGGGGGCTAAAGATACGCAGTATTTT.

This chain joins TRBV10-3 and TRBJ2-4; D perhaps matches TRBD2 (6 bases). This CDR3 region has 12 residues. V shed 4 bases and J shed 13 bases, with 14 bases lying between them. Germline V gives CDR1 ENHRY, CDR2 SYGVKD. CDR3 in DNA: TGTGCCATCAGTGGGGAGACTAGGGAGCAGTACTTC. This encodes CAISGETREQYF.

V is TRBV12-3 or TRBV12-4 and J is TRBJ2-3; no clear D gene. Trimming took off 6 bases at V and 1 base at J, with 5 bases between the two ends. This CDR3 is built from 12 residues. CDR3 sequence: CASRLRTDTQYF. DNA of the CDR3: TGTGCCAGCAGATTACGCACAGATACGCAGTATTTT.

The rearrangement links TRBV25-1 to TRBJ2-7; 11 nucleotides align to TRBD2. The length of the CDR3 is 15 residues. Germline V gene sequence: CDR1 MGHDK, CDR2 SYGVNS. The J segment lost 7 bases and the V segment lost 5 bases, leaving 10 bases of the junction unmatched. This CDR3 is CASSSPGTSGNEQYF. The CDR3 DNA follows: TGTGCCAGCAGTTCCCCCGGGACTAGCGGCAATGAGCAGTACTTC.